Below are 28 T cell receptor beta chains sequenced from a single sample in a study of identical twins. TCRdb fed the 5' RACE reads into MiXCR, producing one record per CDR3 protein. The top ten clones hold around 12% of a sample with 400,000 to 500,000 distinct CDR3 sequences, about 18% of them seen once. The sequencing sample was made of naive T cells sorted from blood. Receptors were obtained from a man aged 45-65 years in good health.

There are a few counts of this clonotype. DNA of the CDR3: TGCAGTGCTAGAGTGACTAGCGGGAATTACGGCGAGCAGTACTTC. Amino acid sequence: CSARVTSGNYGEQYF. The gene calls are TRBV20-1 and TRBJ2-7, with 11 positions matching TRBD2. The CDR3 has 15 amino acids. Germline CDR1 is DFQATT and CDR2 is SNEGSKA (reference sequence). V was clipped by 1 base and J by 6 bases; unmatched bases: 8.

This clonotype was counted between two and nine times. The rearrangement joins TRBV4-3 to TRBJ2-7; 14 positions agree with TRBD2. Trimming removed 3 bases from V and 4 bases from J; junction bases left unmatched: 8. Per the germline V gene, CDR1 is LGHNA and CDR2 is YSLEER. The CDR3 is made up of 17 amino acids. The CDR3 region is CASSQAPGLAGVYEQYF. CDR3 coding DNA: TGCGCCAGCAGCCAGGCTCCGGGACTAGCGGGAGTATACGAGCAGTACTTC.

This clonotype was counted many times. The chain joins TRBV2 to TRBJ2-7, with 7 bases that match TRBD2. V gave up 6 bases and J gave up 1 base; unmatched junction bases: 6. The CDR3 is 14 amino acids. CDR1 is SNHLY and CDR2 is FYNNEI in the germline V gene. In DNA, the CDR3 is TGTGCCAGCAGAGTCCGGGGGGTTTCCTACGAGCAGTACTTC. Its protein product is CASRVRGVSYEQYF.

This rearrangement joins TRBV20-1 to TRBJ2-1; 8 bases map to TRBD1. This CDR3 is built from 14 residues. Germline CDR1 reads DFQATT; CDR2 reads SNEGSKA (reference sequence). Trimming removed 3 bases from V and 9 bases from J; junction bases left unmatched: 10. CDR3 sequence: CSASSRQGYGEQFF. CDR3 nucleotide sequence: TGCAGTGCTAGTTCGCGACAGGGGTATGGTGAGCAGTTCTTC.

This clonotype came up a few times. The CDR3 coding sequence is TGTGCCATCAGTGACCCAGACAGGGACGGGGTCTATGGCTACACCTTC. It translates to CAISDPDRDGVYGYTF. The J gene is TRBJ1-2, the V gene TRBV10-3; TRBD1 matches 7 bases. The germline V gene encodes CDR1 ENHRY and CDR2 SYGVKD. V lost 3 bases to trimming and J lost 4 bases; unmatched junction nucleotides: 11. The CDR3 consists of 16 residues.

This clonotype was seen a few times. This sequence joins TRBV9 and TRBJ2-2; 10 nucleotides agree with TRBD1. The CDR3 contains 19 residues. Germline V lookup: CDR1 SGDLS, CDR2 YYNGEE. Trimming cost V 3 bases and J 1 base; bases outside gene matches: 12. The CDR3 DNA reads as TGTGCCAGCAGCGGAACGGGACAGGGGCCCGGCCAGAACACCGGGGAGCTGTTTTTT. Encoded protein: CASSGTGQGPGQNTGELFF. The full variable domain, with the rest looked up from reference TRBV9 and TRBJ2-2, is DSGVTQTPKHLITATGQRVTLRCSPRSGDLSVYWYQQSLDQGLQFLIQYYNGEERAKGNILERFSAQQFPDLHSELNLSSLELGDSALYFCASSGTGQGPGQNTGELFFGEGSRLTVL.

This clonotype was detected ten times or more. V usage is TRBV20-1 and J usage is TRBJ2-2; possible D gene TRBD2, 6 bases. Germline CDR1 reads DFQATT; CDR2 reads SNEGSKA (reference sequence). The CDR3 contains 15 residues. Deletions cut 2 bases from V and 0 bases from J, with 10 bases between. CDR3 bases: TGCAGTGCTAGATTCGGAGGGACGAACACCGGGGAGCTGTTTTTT. Protein: CSARFGGTNTGELFF.

The chain links TRBV6-5 to TRBJ2-5, with 8 bases identical to TRBD1. The CDR3 sequence is 16 residues long. Trimming removed 0 bases from V and 3 bases from J; junction bases left unmatched: 6. Germline CDR1 MNHEY, CDR2 SVGAGI. CDR3 sequence reads: CASSYSPAGGEETQYF. The DNA for the CDR3 is TGTGCCAGCAGTTACTCTCCGGCAGGGGGCGAAGAGACCCAGTACTTC.

The chain is built from TRBV28 and TRBJ2-7, with 7 bases that match TRBD2. After removal of 4 bases from V and 3 bases from J, the junction contained 12 bases not matched to a gene. The CDR3 loop spans 16 amino acids. Germline CDR1 and CDR2: MDHEN and SYDVKM. The CDR3 DNA sequence: TGTGCCAGCAGTTCCGGGGGAGGGGTTTCCCACTACGAGCAGTACTTC. Its translation: CASSSGGGVSHYEQYF. Looking up the rest from reference TRBV28 and TRBJ2-7 gives the full variable domain: DVKVTQSSRYLVKRTGEKVFLECVQDMDHENMFWYRQDPGLGLRLIYFSYDVKMKEKGDIPEGYSVSREKKERFSLILESASTNQTSMYLCASSSGGGVSHYEQYFGPGTRLTVT.

This chain joins TRBV6-2 or TRBV6-3 and TRBJ2-2, with 9 bases aligning to TRBD2. The CDR3 is 16 amino acids. Germline V CDR1 and CDR2: MNHEY, SVGEGT. V lost 6 bases, J lost 8 bases, and 13 bases stayed unmatched. CDR3 DNA: TGTGCCAGCAGACGTACGACTAGCGGATTCTATGGGGAGCTGTTTTTT. Protein product: CASRRTTSGFYGELFF.

A few counts support this clonotype. J is TRBJ1-6 and V is TRBV10-3; tentatively, D is TRBD1 (6 bases). Trimming left V 3 bases short and J 9 bases short, with 12 bases between. Germline assignment: CDR1 ENHRY and CDR2 SYGVKD. The CDR3 has 14 amino acids. In DNA, the CDR3 is TGTGCCATCAGTGAACGGGGGCCTACTTCACCCCTCCACTTT. Translating it yields CAISERGPTSPLHF.

Ten or more counts support this clonotype. The chain combines TRBV4-3 with TRBJ2-3; TRBD2 matches at 9 bases. Germline assignment: CDR1 LGHNA and CDR2 YSLEER. J was trimmed by 6 bases and V by 0 bases; bases with no gene match: 7. This CDR3 has 16 amino acids. This CDR3 reads CASSQDWLAGTDTQYF. Here the CDR3 DNA reads TGCGCCAGCAGCCAAGATTGGCTAGCGGGAACGGATACGCAGTATTTT.

Ten or more counts support this clonotype. The rearrangement joins TRBV4-2 to TRBJ2-2, with 12 bases fitting TRBD1. The germline V gene has CDR1 LGHNA and CDR2 YNFKEQ. CDR3 length: 19 amino acids. V trimming: 4 bases; J trimming: 1 base; junction bases outside the gene matches: 10. CDR3 region: CASSPTTGTGGGNTGELFF. Written as DNA, the CDR3 is TGTGCCAGCAGCCCAACTACAGGGACAGGGGGCGGGAACACCGGGGAGCTGTTTTTT.

The V call is TRBV21-1, the J call TRBJ1-2; TRBD1, the table's D call, was not compared with the DNA. TRBV21-1 is described as a pseudogene. The CDR3 length is 13 residues. The CDR3 region has the DNA TGTGCCAGCAGCCCTCCGGGACCAAGAGGCTACACCTTC. This gives the protein CASSPPGPRGYTF.

The genes are TRBV7-9 and TRBJ2-7, with D perhaps TRBD1 (5 bases). Between the trimmed V and J ends, which lost 2 bases and 5 bases, there was a span of 7 bases. Germline CDR1 and CDR2: SEHNR and FQNEAQ (reference sequence). This CDR3 contains 12 residues. Here the CDR3 DNA reads TGTGCCAGCAGCTTACAGGGCCACGAGCAGTACTTC. Its translation is CASSLQGHEQYF.

The rearrangement links TRBV29-1 to TRBJ2-3; D is perhaps TRBD1 (7 bases). The CDR3 runs 14 residues. The germline V gene encodes CDR1 SQVTM and CDR2 ANQGSEA. Deletions cut 2 bases from V and 3 bases from J, with 12 bases between. CDR3 in amino acids: CSVESGGRTDTQYF. The CDR3 region has the DNA TGCAGCGTTGAATCAGGGGGGAGGACAGATACGCAGTATTTT.

The gene calls are TRBV6-5 and TRBJ2-2, with 8 positions matching TRBD2. V trimming: 0 bases; J trimming: 5 bases; junction bases outside the gene matches: 8. The CDR3 length is 17 residues. Germline V gene data show CDR1 as MNHEY and CDR2 as SVGAGI. CDR3 bases: TGTGCCAGCAGTTACTCTCTGGCGGGGGGTTCGACCGGGGAGCTGTTTTTT. It codes for CASSYSLAGGSTGELFF.

The gene calls are TRBV27 and TRBJ2-1, with 8 positions matching TRBD2. There are 15 residues in the CDR3. Trimming removed 7 bases from V and 0 bases from J; junction bases left unmatched: 5. CDR1 and CDR2 from the germline V gene are MNHEY and SMNVEV (reference sequence). The CDR3 loop reads CASTRSGSSYNEQFF. The CDR3 nucleotides read TGTGCCAGCACCAGAAGCGGGAGCTCCTACAATGAGCAGTTCTTC.

This clonotype was recorded many times. The chain carries TRBV15 and TRBJ2-1, with D hard to call. The CDR3 has 13 amino acids. Trimming pared 0 bases from V and 8 bases from J, leaving 8 bases between. Germline loops: CDR1 LNHNV, CDR2 YYDKDF (reference sequence). The CDR3 is CATSRDPAYEQFF. The CDR3 DNA reads TGTGCCACCAGCAGAGATCCAGCGTATGAGCAGTTCTTC.

Ten or more counts support this clonotype. The junction departs from the called germline gene at one end, perhaps through a read error. The V gene is TRBV5-1, the J gene TRBJ2-1, with 10 positions matching TRBD2. There are 16 residues in the CDR3. CDR1 is SGHRS, CDR2 YFSETQ, per germline. The chain's CDR3 is CASSLALAGGYNEQFF. CDR3 bases: TGTGCCAGCAGCTTGGCGTTAGCGGGAGGCTACAATGAGCAGTTCTTC.

In its sample, this clonotype was seen a few times. The gene calls are TRBV9 and TRBJ2-3, with 10 positions matching TRBD2. V lost 0 bases and J lost 5; bases outside the gene matches: 9. Germline CDR1 is SGDLS and CDR2 is YYNGEE. CDR3 length: 17 amino acids. The CDR3 sequence is CASSVGVVAGGLDTQYF. CDR3 nucleotide sequence: TGTGCCAGCAGCGTAGGAGTGGTAGCGGGAGGCTTAGATACGCAGTATTTT.

This clonotype has a handful of counts. The rearrangement uses TRBV19 and TRBJ2-1; 9 nucleotides match TRBD1. After removal of 9 bases from V and 4 bases from J, the junction contained 7 bases not matched to a gene. CDR3 length: 14 residues. Germline V gene data show CDR1 as LNHDA and CDR2 as SQIVND (reference sequence). The CDR3 DNA sequence: TGTGCCAGCAAACAGGGGGCGTATTACAATGAGCAGTTCTTC. Protein product: CASKQGAYYNEQFF.

This clonotype was counted ten times or more. J is TRBJ2-7 and V is TRBV5-6, with D uncertain. The V end lost 7 bases, the J end lost 4 bases, and 6 bases lay between the germline ends. The CDR3 spans 10 residues. CDR1 is SGHDT, CDR2 YYEEEE, per germline. The DNA of the CDR3 is TGTGCCAGCGGTTTTTACGAGCAGTACTTC. Protein product: CASGFYEQYF.

In this sample, this clonotype turned up a few times. The chain links TRBV7-2 to TRBJ1-5; weak D call: TRBD1 (5 bases). CDR3 length equals 15 residues. V lost 1 base, J lost 4 bases, and 11 bases lay in between. From germline, CDR1 is SGHTA and CDR2 FQGNSA. CDR3 sequence (DNA): TGTGCCAGCAGCTTAGGGGGGATCCATAATCAGCCCCAGCATTTT. It yields the protein CASSLGGIHNQPQHF. The whole variable domain, remainder taken from reference TRBV7-2 and TRBJ1-5, is GAGVSQSPSNKVTEKGKDVELRCDPISGHTALYWYRQSLGQGLEFLIYFQGNSAPDKSGLPSDRFSAERTGGSVSTLTIQRTQQEDSAVYLCASSLGGIHNQPQHFGDGTRLSIL.

V gene TRBV7-6 combines with J gene TRBJ2-1; TRBD1 is a possible D gene (6 bases). CDR1 SGHVS and CDR2 FNYEAQ come from the germline V gene. V was trimmed by 1 base and J by 7 bases, leaving 14 bases between them. This CDR3 spans 15 amino acids. DNA of the CDR3: TGTGCCAGCAGCTTAGGTCAGGGGAATTTGAATGAGCAGTTCTTC. The encoded protein is CASSLGQGNLNEQFF. Using reference TRBV7-6 and TRBJ2-1 for the parts outside the CDR3, the full variable domain is GAGVSQSPRYKVTKRGQDVALRCDPISGHVSLYWYRQALGQGPEFLTYFNYEAQQDKSGLPNDRFSAERPEGSISTLTIQRTEQRDSAMYRCASSLGQGNLNEQFFGPGTRLTVL.

V is TRBV20-1 and J is TRBJ2-4, with 9 bases lining up with TRBD1. The J segment lost 7 bases and the V segment lost 0 bases, leaving 4 bases of the junction unmatched. CDR1 and CDR2 from the germline V gene are DFQATT and SNEGSKA (reference sequence). This CDR3 region has 14 residues. As DNA, the CDR3 is TGCAGTGCTAGAGATGGGGGACAGGGTAACATTCAGTACTTC. Its protein is CSARDGGQGNIQYF.

This rearrangement joins TRBV9 to TRBJ1-2; no firm D call. Germline V gives CDR1 SGDLS, CDR2 YYNGEE. This CDR3 is built from 13 residues. V gave up 0 bases and J gave up 4 bases, with 7 bases separating them. CDR3 in DNA: TGTGCCAGCAGCGTAGCCCCCGGCTATGGCTACACCTTC. Protein: CASSVAPGYGYTF.

This clonotype was observed a few times. The gene calls are TRBV5-1 and TRBJ2-1; a weak D match, TRBD1 (6 bases). From germline, CDR1 is SGHRS and CDR2 YFSETQ. The CDR3 has 14 residues. V lost 3 bases and J lost 10, with 17 bases in between. The CDR3 reads CASSSGTSLREQFF. The CDR3 DNA is TGCGCCAGCAGCTCCGGGACATCGCTCAGGGAGCAGTTCTTC.